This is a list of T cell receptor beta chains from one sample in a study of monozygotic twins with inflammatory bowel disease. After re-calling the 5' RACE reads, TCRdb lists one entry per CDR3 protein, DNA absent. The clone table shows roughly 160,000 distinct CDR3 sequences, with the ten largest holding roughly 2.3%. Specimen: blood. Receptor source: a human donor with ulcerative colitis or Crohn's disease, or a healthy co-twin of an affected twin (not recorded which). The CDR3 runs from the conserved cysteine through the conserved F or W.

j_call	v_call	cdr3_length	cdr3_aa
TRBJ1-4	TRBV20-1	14	CSVTPAGRREKLFF
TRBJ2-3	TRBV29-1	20	CSVEDSRGLAGGTFTDTQYF
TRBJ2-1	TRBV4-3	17	CASSQDREGVLNNEQFF
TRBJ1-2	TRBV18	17	CASSPRMGTGRDYGYTF
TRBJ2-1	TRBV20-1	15	CSASYLGVAYNEQFF
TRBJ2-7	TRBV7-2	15	CASSWTSGKDYEQYF
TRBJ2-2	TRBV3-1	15	CASSSPGGRTGELFF
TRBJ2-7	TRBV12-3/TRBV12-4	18	CASSFYPDSRDFGYEQYF
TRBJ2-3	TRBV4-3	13	CASSQAPTDTQNF
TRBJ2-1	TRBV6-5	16	CASSYYPRGQHNEQFF
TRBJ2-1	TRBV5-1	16	CASSFSGTSSYNEQFF
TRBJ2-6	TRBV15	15	CATSAGSSGANVLTF
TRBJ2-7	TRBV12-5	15	CASGGGVAGIYEQYF
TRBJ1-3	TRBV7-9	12	CASSGSGNTIYF
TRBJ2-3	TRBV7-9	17	CASSLGTGTPDSGTQYF
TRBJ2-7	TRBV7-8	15	CASSLARVLTYEQYF
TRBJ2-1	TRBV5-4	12	CASSFGVAEQFF
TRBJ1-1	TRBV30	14	CAWSVRHRDTEAFF
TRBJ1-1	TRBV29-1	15	CSVLGGQLMNTEAFF
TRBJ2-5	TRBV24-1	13	CATAEHGVETQYF
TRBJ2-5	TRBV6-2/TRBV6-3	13	CASNPDREETQYF
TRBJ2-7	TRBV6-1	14	CASIPGLADLKQYF
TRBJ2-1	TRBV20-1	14	CSASFSGFYNEQFF
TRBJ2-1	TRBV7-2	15	CASSLTSGRAIEQFF
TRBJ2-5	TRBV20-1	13	CSARDPSQETQYF
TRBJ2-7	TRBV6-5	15	CASSYLTSGGWEQYF
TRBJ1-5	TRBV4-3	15	CASSQEGGDHQPQHF
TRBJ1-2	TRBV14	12	CASSHDRVGYTF
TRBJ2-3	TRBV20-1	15	CSARDPGGGPDTQYF
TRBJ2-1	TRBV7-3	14	CASSRWDRNNEQFF